Below, 11 T cell receptor beta chains from the same sample are listed, as sequenced in a study of T cells after yellow fever vaccination (dated by TCRdb to about 2019). Preparation of the library involved 5' RACE. The listed sequencing device is Illumina NovaSeq 6000. TCRdb reanalyzed the raw reads on its own, using fastp at Q25 for trimming and MiXCR for clone calling, and kept in-frame beta chains. Every distinct CDR3 protein forms one entry, paired with its most common genes and DNA. This sample gives roughly 400,000 distinct CDR3 sequences in total; over 15% of them show up just once. The top ten clonotypes cover over 15% of the sample. The label giving this sample's treatment or condition can be read as: live attenuated yellow fever vaccine strain. Material: PBMCs, obtained before the yellow fever booster vaccination. The origin of the receptors is a young man who received the YFV17D yellow fever vaccine.

The rearrangement links TRBV6-5 to TRBJ2-7, with D possibly TRBD1 on 5 matching bases. This CDR3 has 15 residues. Trimming left V 1 base short and J 4 bases short, with 14 bases between. CDR1 is MNHEY, CDR2 SVGAGI, per germline. CDR3 loop: CASSYFPGLSYEQYF. Written as DNA, the CDR3 is TGTGCCAGCAGTTACTTCCCAGGGTTGTCTTACGAGCAGTACTTC.

In its sample, this clonotype was seen many times. This chain links TRBV4-3 with TRBJ2-3; 11 nucleotides line up with TRBD2. There are 16 residues in the CDR3. Germline loops: CDR1 LGHNA, CDR2 YSLEER. V lost 4 bases and J lost 1; bases outside the gene matches: 4. The CDR3 nucleotides are TGCGCCAGCAGCCCGGGACTAGCGGACCGCACAGATACGCAGTATTTT. It translates to CASSPGLADRTDTQYF.

This clonotype was found a few times. CDR3 loop: CASSRTGLTEAFF. The CDR3 region has the DNA TGTGCCAGCAGTCGGACAGGGCTCACTGAAGCTTTCTTT. V gene TRBV12-3 or TRBV12-4 combines with J gene TRBJ1-1, with TRBD1 identical over 8 bases. This CDR3 is 13 amino acids long. V was pared by 5 bases and J by 4 bases, with 3 bases of the junction left unmatched.

This clonotype was counted ten times or more. The chain links TRBV4-3 to TRBJ2-3; no definite D call. Germline lookup yields CDR1 LGHNA and CDR2 YSLEER. The V end was cut by 1 base, the J end by 4 bases, with 6 bases between. The CDR3 spans 13 residues. For the CDR3, the DNA is TGCGCCAGCAGCCAAGGTCGCTCAGATACGCAGTATTTT. The encoded protein is CASSQGRSDTQYF.

This clonotype was counted only a few times. V usage is TRBV4-2 and J usage is TRBJ2-7; D might be TRBD1 (6 bases). The CDR3 spans 15 residues. V was cut by 0 bases and J by 1 base, with 10 bases left in between. The germline gives CDR1 LGHNA, CDR2 YNFKEQ. This CDR3 is CASSQEGHTSYEQYF. Here the CDR3 DNA reads TGTGCCAGCAGCCAAGAGGGACACACTTCCTACGAGCAGTACTTC.

The CDR3 bases are TGTGCCAGCACCCTAGAGGGGGGGACTAATGAAAAACTGTTTTTT. Translating it yields CASTLEGGTNEKLFF. The chain employs TRBV11-2 and TRBJ1-4, with D maybe TRBD1 (6 bases). V lost 7 bases and J 2 bases, leaving 14 bases between the germline ends. Germline values: CDR1 SGHAT, CDR2 FQNNGV. CDR3 size: 15 residues.

This clonotype was found a few times. This sequence joins TRBV29-1 and TRBJ2-1; D call uncertain. V lost 4 bases, J lost 8 bases, and 9 bases lay in between. The CDR3 length is 11 residues. The V gene's germline CDR1 is SQVTM and CDR2 ANQGSEA. CDR3 residues: CSVAVGDEQFF. The DNA for the CDR3 is TGCAGCGTTGCAGTTGGGGATGAGCAGTTCTTC.

This chain joins TRBV25-1 and TRBJ2-5; D gene uncertain. The V gene's germline CDR1 is MGHDK and CDR2 SYGVNS. V was trimmed by 1 base and J by 8 bases, leaving 17 bases between them. This CDR3 comprises 15 residues. CDR3 region: CASSEWVGNPDTQYF. The CDR3 DNA is TGTGCCAGCAGTGAATGGGTGGGAAACCCAGACACCCAGTACTTC.

In its sample, this clonotype was seen a few times. This chain connects TRBV15 to TRBJ1-1, with 7 nucleotides matching TRBD1. The ends lost 2 bases at V and 3 bases at J; junction bases unmatched: 6. Germline-derived CDR1 and CDR2 are LNHNV and YYDKDF (reference sequence). This CDR3 comprises 15 residues. The CDR3 coding sequence is TGTGCCACCAGCAGAAGACAGGGTCTGGACACTGAAGCTTTCTTT. It is translated as CATSRRQGLDTEAFF.

This clonotype came up many times. J is TRBJ2-3 and V is TRBV11-2, with 7 bases that match TRBD1. The trim removed 8 bases at V and 3 bases at J, leaving 11 bases unmatched. Germline assignment: CDR1 SGHAT and CDR2 FQNNGV. This CDR3 contains 15 residues. CDR3 sequence: CASGVGDSATDTQYF. In DNA form, the CDR3 reads TGTGCCAGCGGGGTAGGGGACAGCGCGACAGATACGCAGTATTTT.

This clonotype was found once. The chain combines TRBV6-5 with TRBJ1-1; tentatively, D is TRBD1 (6 bases). Germline CDR1 is MNHEY and CDR2 is SVGAGI. V shed 6 bases and J shed 3 bases, with 11 bases lying between them. The CDR3 covers 13 residues. CDR3 residues: CASSRQVDTEAFF. The CDR3 nucleotides read TGTGCCAGCAGCCGACAGGTAGACACTGAAGCTTTCTTT.